The 23 T cell receptor beta chains reported below all come from one sample, sequenced in a study of cytomegalovirus exposure and HLA in healthy donors. PCR employed 60 Vbeta and 13 Jbeta primers. TCRdb keeps only in-frame clones here, not all; method: immunoSEQ multiplex PCR. This table holds more than 90,000 clones, roughly four fifths found once. Sample: PBMCs. The receptors come from a man in his fifties in good health and CMV-seropositive.

V usage is TRBV6-5 and J usage is TRBJ1-2; maybe TRBD1 (6 bases). CDR3 length equals 14 residues. The V end lost 5 bases, the J end lost 0 bases, and 10 bases lay between the germline ends. Germline loops: CDR1 MNHEY, CDR2 SVGAGI. The CDR3 region has the DNA TGTGCCAGCAGTCAGGGGCCTGCTAACTATGGCTACACCTTC. Its translation is CASSQGPANYGYTF.

The rearrangement joins TRBV12-5 to TRBJ2-1; D might be TRBD1 (6 bases). The V and J ends lost 6 bases and 8 bases respectively, with 20 bases between them. This CDR3 has 15 residues. The germline V gene has CDR1 LGHNT and CDR2 FRNRAP. The CDR3: CASGPGRNRADEQFF. DNA of the CDR3: TGTGCTAGTGGCCCCGGTCGTAACAGGGCAGATGAGCAGTTCTTC. The variable domain in full, with the rest retrieved from reference TRBV12-5 and TRBJ2-1, is DARVTQTPRHKVTEMGQEVTMRCQPILGHNTVFWYRQTMMQGLELLAYFRNRAPLDDSGMPKDRFSAEMPDATLATLKIQPSEPRDSAVYFCASGPGRNRADEQFFGPGTRLTVL.

In DNA, the CDR3 is TGTGCCAGCAGCCCACGCACAGGGATCGGGGAGCTGTTTTTT. This gives the protein CASSPRTGIGELFF. The chain combines TRBV7-9 with TRBJ2-2, with D perhaps TRBD1 (6 bases). Germline CDR1 is SEHNR and CDR2 is FQNEAQ (reference sequence). The CDR3 length is 14 residues. V lost 5 bases and J 7 bases, leaving 14 bases between the germline ends.

A single count supports this clone. The chain has TRBV7-9 and TRBJ2-7, with D perhaps matching TRBD1 (6 bases). Trimming cost V 1 base and J 12 bases, with 19 bases left between them. The CDR3 runs 14 residues. The germline CDR1 and CDR2 sequences are SEHNR and FQNEAQ (reference sequence). The CDR3 here is CASSLGGLQATWYF. DNA of the CDR3: TGTGCCAGCAGCTTAGGGGGGCTGCAAGCAACGTGGTACTTC. Filled out from reference TRBV7-9 and TRBJ2-7, the complete variable domain reads DTGVSQNPRHKITKRGQNVTFRCDPISEHNRLYWYRQTLGQGPEFLTYFQNEAQLEKSRLLSDRFSAERPKGSFSTLEIQRTEQGDSAMYLCASSLGGLQATWYFGPGTRLTVT.

The chain links TRBV2 to TRBJ1-5, with a possible D match to TRBD1 (6 bases). CDR1 is SNHLY and CDR2 is FYNNEI in the germline V gene. The CDR3 has 15 amino acids. The ends were cut back, 7 bases at V and 1 base at J, with 14 bases in the middle. CDR3 protein: CASIGQLRSNQPQHF. The CDR3 DNA sequence: TGTGCCAGCATAGGACAGCTTCGGAGCAATCAGCCCCAGCATTTT.

This chain links TRBV7-9 with TRBJ2-5; perhaps TRBD1 as D (6 bases). V lost 0 bases and J lost 2, with 10 bases in between. Germline CDR1 SEHNR, CDR2 FQNEAQ (reference sequence). The CDR3 runs to 15 residues. The chain's CDR3 is CASSLARGTQETQYF. CDR3 nucleotides: TGTGCCAGCAGCTTAGCTAGGGGGACGCAAGAGACCCAGTACTTC.

The chain carries TRBV27 and TRBJ1-1; 9 bases align to TRBD1. V shed 6 bases and J 3 bases; nucleotides not matched to a gene: 5. The CDR3 consists of 14 residues. Germline assignment: CDR1 MNHEY and CDR2 SMNVEV (reference sequence). CDR3 residues: CASRRTGGDTEAFF. As DNA, the CDR3 is TGTGCCAGCAGGAGAACAGGGGGCGACACTGAAGCTTTCTTT.

This clone has more than one count but fewer than ten. The chain is built from TRBV7-2 and TRBJ2-5; 10 bases align to TRBD1. Germline V gene lookup returns CDR1 SGHTA and CDR2 FQGNSA. Trimming took 2 bases from V and 5 from J; bases not matched to a gene: 5. The CDR3 extends over 15 amino acids. The CDR3 DNA reads as TGTGCCAGCAGCTTAAGACAGGGGGCGTGGGAGACCCAGTACTTC. It yields the protein CASSLRQGAWETQYF.

The chain employs TRBV27 and TRBJ2-2; the match to TRBD2 covers 11 bases. This CDR3 is built from 18 residues. V lost 4 bases to trimming and J lost 1 base; unmatched junction nucleotides: 8. The germline V gene encodes CDR1 MNHEY and CDR2 SMNVEV (reference sequence). Here the CDR3 DNA reads TGTGCCAGCAGTTCGTATAGCGGGAGGGCCAGGAACACCGGGGAGCTGTTTTTT. Translation: CASSSYSGRARNTGELFF.

The table lists this clone with a few counts. V and J are TRBV4-2 and TRBJ2-7, with 10 bases aligning to TRBD2. The CDR3 runs to 15 residues. Per germline, CDR1 LGHNA and CDR2 YNFKEQ. Losses at the gene ends were 5 bases for V and 3 bases for J; bases not matched to a gene: 7. The CDR3 DNA is TGTGCCAGCAGCGCCTGGACTAGCGGTTACTACGAGCAGTACTTC. Translation gives CASSAWTSGYYEQYF.

The chain couples TRBV7-9 to TRBJ2-3, with D perhaps TRBD2 (6 bases). V gave up 2 bases and J gave up 3 bases, with 9 bases separating them. This CDR3 is 14 amino acids long. CDR1 and CDR2 (germline): SEHNR, FQNEAQ (reference sequence). The CDR3 nucleotides read TGTGCCAGCAGCTTACACGGGAGTACAGATACGCAGTATTTT. This encodes CASSLHGSTDTQYF.

The J gene is TRBJ1-4, the V gene TRBV5-1, with TRBD1 identical over 7 bases. Per germline, CDR1 SGHRS and CDR2 YFSETQ. CDR3 length: 15 residues. J was trimmed by 3 bases and V by 5 bases; bases with no gene match: 7. Written as DNA, the CDR3 is TGCGCCAGCAGTCTGGCGGGGACAGCTAATGAAAAACTGTTTTTT. As protein: CASSLAGTANEKLFF.

The chain is built from TRBV18 and TRBJ2-5; the D is unclear. The CDR3 spans 14 residues. The ends were cut back, 6 bases at V and 2 bases at J, with 13 bases in the middle. The germline gives CDR1 KGHSH, CDR2 LQKENI. CDR3 DNA sequence: TGTGCCAGCTCCATAGGCAGGCTACAAGAGACCCAGTACTTC. This gives the protein CASSIGRLQETQYF. Supplemented by reference TRBV18 and TRBJ2-5, the full variable domain reads NAGVMQNPRHLVRRRGQEARLRCSPMKGHSHVYWYRQLPEEGLKFMVYLQKENIIDESGMPKERFSAEFPKEGPSILRIQQVVRGDSAAYFCASSIGRLQETQYFGPGTRLLVL.

This chain joins TRBV5-1 and TRBJ2-7, with D possibly TRBD1 on 7 matching bases. This CDR3 region has 15 residues. In germline, CDR1 is SGHRS, CDR2 YFSETQ. Deletions cut 6 bases from V and 1 base from J, with 17 bases between. The CDR3 bases are TGCGCCAGCAACCCAGGGGGAGCGGGTTCCTACGAGCAGTACTTC. This gives the protein CASNPGGAGSYEQYF.

This clone has just a few counts. V is TRBV7-2 and J is TRBJ1-1; TRBD1 matches at 7 bases. The V gene end was trimmed by 5 bases and the J gene end by 2 bases; junction bases not matched to a gene: 8. The germline V gene has CDR1 SGHTA and CDR2 FQGNSA. This CDR3 is built from 15 residues. CDR3 sequence (DNA): TGTGCCAGCAGCCGAGATGGGACAGTCAACACTGAAGCTTTCTTT. Encoded protein: CASSRDGTVNTEAFF. Filled out from reference TRBV7-2 and TRBJ1-1, the complete variable domain reads GAGVSQSPSNKVTEKGKDVELRCDPISGHTALYWYRQSLGQGLEFLIYFQGNSAPDKSGLPSDRFSAERTGGSVSTLTIQRTQQEDSAVYLCASSRDGTVNTEAFFGQGTRLTVV.

This clone occurred a few times. This chain connects TRBV6-1 to TRBJ1-1; TRBD1 might be the D (5 bases). Germline V lookup: CDR1 MNHNS, CDR2 SASEGT. The CDR3 contains 13 residues. Trimming pared 7 bases from V and 4 bases from J, leaving 13 bases between. DNA of the CDR3: TGTGCCAGCAACAATGGAGACAGCACTGAAGCTTTCTTT. Residues: CASNNGDSTEAFF.

The chain combines TRBV11-2 with TRBJ1-2; possible D gene TRBD1, 5 bases. V was cut by 5 bases and J by 4 bases, with 23 bases left in between. Germline V gives CDR1 SGHAT, CDR2 FQNNGV. This CDR3 spans 17 amino acids. The CDR3 bases are TGTGCCAGCAGCCCGTTTGGGGCACCTACCCAGGCCTATGGCTACACCTTC. Translated, it gives CASSPFGAPTQAYGYTF.

This rearrangement joins TRBV7-8 to TRBJ1-1; D might be TRBD1 (6 bases). This CDR3 has 14 amino acids. Germline-derived CDR1 and CDR2 are SGHVS and FQNEAQ. V was pared by 1 base and J by 1 base, with 7 bases between. CDR3 sequence reads: CASSLEGGNTEAFF. CDR3 DNA: TGTGCCAGCAGCTTAGAAGGGGGGAACACTGAAGCTTTCTTT.

The J gene is TRBJ1-4, the V gene TRBV5-5; D not resolved. The CDR3 has 19 amino acids. Germline CDR1 and CDR2: SGHKS and YYEKEE (reference sequence). Deletions cut 4 bases from V and 1 base from J, with 23 bases between. CDR3 loop: CASSRTPGYREETNEKLFF. CDR3 in DNA: TGTGCCAGCAGCCGAACCCCGGGATATCGGGAGGAAACTAATGAAAAACTGTTTTTT.

The chain links TRBV28 to TRBJ2-5, with D possibly TRBD1 on 6 matching bases. Per the germline V gene, CDR1 is MDHEN and CDR2 is SYDVKM. The CDR3 sequence is 13 residues long. V was clipped by 6 bases and J by 4 bases, with 12 bases between them. The CDR3, as DNA: TGTGCCAGCAGAAAACAGGGCGGAGAGACCCAGTACTTC. Its translation: CASRKQGGETQYF.

The chain joins TRBV13 to TRBJ2-7, with 7 bases identical to TRBD2. CDR1 PRHDT and CDR2 FYEKMQ come from the germline V gene (reference sequence). The CDR3 spans 13 residues. The J segment lost 3 bases and the V segment lost 5 bases, leaving 4 bases of the junction unmatched. This chain's CDR3 is CASSPREDYEQYF. The DNA of the CDR3 is TGTGCCAGCAGCCCCCGGGAGGACTACGAGCAGTACTTC. Together with reference TRBV13 and TRBJ2-7, the CDR3 gives the full variable domain: AAGVIQSPRHLIKEKRETATLKCYPIPRHDTVYWYQQGPGQDPQFLISFYEKMQSDKGSIPDRFSAQQFSDYHSELNMSSLELGDSALYFCASSPREDYEQYFGPGTRLTVT.

The genes are TRBV7-9 and TRBJ1-5; D unclear. V lost 4 bases and J 3 bases, leaving 7 bases between the germline ends. The CDR3 is 13 amino acids. Per germline, CDR1 SEHNR and CDR2 FQNEAQ (reference sequence). CDR3 sequence: CASSSGDNQPQHF. The CDR3 nucleotides read TGTGCCAGCAGCTCCGGAGACAATCAGCCCCAGCATTTT.

This chain uses TRBV27 with TRBJ2-3; 10 bases fit TRBD1. CDR1 is MNHEY and CDR2 is SMNVEV in the germline V gene (reference sequence). This CDR3 is built from 16 residues. V was clipped by 6 bases and J by 0 bases; unmatched bases: 6. The CDR3 loop reads CASRRDRGSSTDTQYF. As DNA, the CDR3 is TGTGCCAGCAGGCGGGACAGGGGATCTAGCACAGATACGCAGTATTTT.